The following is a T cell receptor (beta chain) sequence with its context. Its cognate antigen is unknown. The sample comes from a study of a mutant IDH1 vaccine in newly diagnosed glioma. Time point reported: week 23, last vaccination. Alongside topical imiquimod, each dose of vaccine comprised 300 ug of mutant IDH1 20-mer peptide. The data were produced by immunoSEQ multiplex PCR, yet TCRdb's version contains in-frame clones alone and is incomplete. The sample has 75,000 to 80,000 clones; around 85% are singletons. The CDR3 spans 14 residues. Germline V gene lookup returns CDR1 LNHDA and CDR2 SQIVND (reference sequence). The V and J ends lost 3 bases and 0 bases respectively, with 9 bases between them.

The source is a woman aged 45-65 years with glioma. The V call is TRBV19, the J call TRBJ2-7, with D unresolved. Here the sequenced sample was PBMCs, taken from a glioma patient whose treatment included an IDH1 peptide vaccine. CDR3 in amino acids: CASSIQETSYEQYF. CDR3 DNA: TGTGCCAGTAGTATTCAGGAGACCTCCTACGAGCAGTACTTC.